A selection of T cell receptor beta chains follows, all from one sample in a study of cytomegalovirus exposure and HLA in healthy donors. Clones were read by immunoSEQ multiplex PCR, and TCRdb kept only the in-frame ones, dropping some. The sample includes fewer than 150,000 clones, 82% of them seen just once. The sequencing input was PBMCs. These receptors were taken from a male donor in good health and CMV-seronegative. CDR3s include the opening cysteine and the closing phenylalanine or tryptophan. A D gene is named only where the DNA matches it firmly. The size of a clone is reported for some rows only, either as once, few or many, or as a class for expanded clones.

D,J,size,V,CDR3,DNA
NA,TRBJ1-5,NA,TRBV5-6,CASSPEPPPGWGNQPQHF,TGTGCCAGCAGCCCTGAACCCCCCCCAGGGTGGGGCAATCAGCCCCAGCATTTT
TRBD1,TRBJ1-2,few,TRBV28,CASSLQGNYGYTF,TGTGCCAGCAGTCTACAGGGGAACTATGGCTACACCTTC
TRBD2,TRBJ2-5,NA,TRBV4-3,CASSHWTSGRGETQYF,TGCGCCAGCAGCCACTGGACTAGCGGGAGGGGAGAGACCCAGTACTTC
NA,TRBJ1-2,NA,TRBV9,CASSVGVGDGYTF,TGTGCCAGCAGCGTAGGGGTAGGGGATGGCTACACCTTC
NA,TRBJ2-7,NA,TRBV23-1,CASSRKRPTNYEQYF,TGCGCCAGCAGTCGAAAAAGGCCCACTAACTACGAGCAGTACTTC
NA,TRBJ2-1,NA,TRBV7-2,CASSLGRGSEQFF,TGTGCCAGCAGCTTAGGGCGAGGGAGTGAGCAGTTCTTC
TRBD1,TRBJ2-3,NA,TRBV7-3,CASSQRPGTGVHTQYF,TGTGCCAGCAGCCAGCGTCCCGGGACAGGGGTCCATACGCAGTATTTT
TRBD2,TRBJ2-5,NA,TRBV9,CASSVEAGVRETQYF,TGTGCCAGCAGCGTAGAAGCGGGAGTCCGAGAGACCCAGTACTTC
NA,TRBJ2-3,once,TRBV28,CASSPYPLDTQYF,TGTGCCAGCAGTCCCTACCCGCTAGATACGCAGTATTTT
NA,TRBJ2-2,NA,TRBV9,CASSASGTLTGELFF,TGTGCCAGCAGCGCCTCCGGGACTCTCACCGGGGAGCTGTTTTTT
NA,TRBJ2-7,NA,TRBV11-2,CASSFTSLIYEQYF,TGTGCCAGCAGCTTTACTAGTCTCATCTACGAGCAGTACTTC
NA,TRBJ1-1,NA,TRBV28,CASSYRRHTEAFF,TGTGCCAGCAGTTACAGGAGACACACTGAAGCTTTCTTT
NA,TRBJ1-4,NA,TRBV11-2,CASSLAPTNEKLFF,TGTGCCAGCAGTTTGGCACCAACTAATGAAAAACTGTTTTTT
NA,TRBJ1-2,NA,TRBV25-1,CASSVNYGYTF,TGTGCCAGCAGTGTAAACTATGGCTACACCTTC
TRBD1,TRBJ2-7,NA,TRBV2,CASRYDRGGPYEQYF,TGTGCCAGCAGATATGACAGGGGTGGTCCCTACGAGCAGTACTTC
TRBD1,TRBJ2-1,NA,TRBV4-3,CASSPEGQGKNEQFF,TGCGCCAGCAGCCCCGAAGGACAGGGAAAAAATGAGCAGTTCTTC
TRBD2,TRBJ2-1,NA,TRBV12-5,CASGPRLAGIGEQFF,TGTGCTAGTGGTCCCCGACTAGCGGGAATAGGTGAGCAGTTCTTC
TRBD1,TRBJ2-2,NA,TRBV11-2,CASSLGGASVTGELFF,TGTGCCAGCAGCCTAGGGGGCGCTTCGGTCACCGGGGAGCTGTTTTTT
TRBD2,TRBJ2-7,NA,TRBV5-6,CASSPLANLYEQYF,TGTGCCAGCAGCCCACTAGCGAATCTCTACGAGCAGTACTTC
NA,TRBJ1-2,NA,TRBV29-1,CSVVRGYGYTF,TGCAGCGTTGTTCGGGGCTATGGCTACACCTTC
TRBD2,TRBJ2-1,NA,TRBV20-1,CSGREAPEQFF,TGCAGTGGACGGGAGGCCCCCGAGCAGTTCTTC
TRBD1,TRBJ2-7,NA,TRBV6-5,CASSVVGQGAYEQYF,TGTGCCAGCAGTGTGGTAGGACAGGGGGCTTACGAGCAGTACTTC
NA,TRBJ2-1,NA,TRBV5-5,CASSLGASPGEQFF,TGTGCCAGCAGCTTGGGCGCCTCGCCCGGTGAGCAGTTCTTC
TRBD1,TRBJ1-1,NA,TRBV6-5,CASSLTGGNTEAFF,TGTGCCAGCAGTCTGACAGGGGGGAACACTGAAGCTTTCTTT
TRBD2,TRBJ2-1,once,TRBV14,CASSHKLAGNNEQFF,TGTGCCAGCAGCCATAAACTAGCGGGGAACAATGAGCAGTTCTTC
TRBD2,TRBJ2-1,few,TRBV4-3,CASSQPAGTSGINEQFF,TGCGCCAGCAGCCAGCCAGCCGGGACTAGCGGGATCAATGAGCAGTTCTTC
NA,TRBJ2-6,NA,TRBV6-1,CASSDGSGANVLTF,TGTGCCAGCAGTGACGGCTCTGGGGCCAACGTCCTGACTTTC
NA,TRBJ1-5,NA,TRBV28,CASSFGRGWNQPQHF,TGTGCCAGCAGTTTCGGGCGGGGGTGGAATCAGCCCCAGCATTTT
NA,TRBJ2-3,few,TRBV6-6,CASSPSISRDTQYF,TGTGCCAGCAGTCCGTCAATAAGCCGGGATACGCAGTATTTT
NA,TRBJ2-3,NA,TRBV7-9,CASSLSGGPDTQYF,TGTGCCAGCAGCTTAAGTGGTGGGCCCGATACGCAGTATTTT
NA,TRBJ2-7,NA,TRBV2,CASSGEYEQYF,TGTGCCAGCAGTGGGGAGTACGAGCAGTACTTC
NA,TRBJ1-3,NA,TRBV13,CASNRRGEENTIYF,TGTGCCAGCAACCGGCGGGGGGAGGAAAACACCATATATTTT
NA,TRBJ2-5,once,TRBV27,CASSPRQGSVETQYF,TGTGCCAGCAGTCCCAGGCAGGGAAGTGTGGAGACCCAGTACTTC
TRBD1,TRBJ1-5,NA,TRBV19,CASSTTGTANQPQHF,TGTGCCAGTAGTACGACCGGGACAGCTAATCAGCCCCAGCATTTT
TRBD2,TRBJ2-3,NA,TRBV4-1,CASSPFAGGTIGTQYF,TGTGCCAGCAGCCCTTTTGCGGGAGGGACTATAGGCACGCAGTATTTT
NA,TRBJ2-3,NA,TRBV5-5,CASSLRETDTQYF,TGTGCCAGCAGCTTGCGGGAGACAGATACGCAGTATTTT
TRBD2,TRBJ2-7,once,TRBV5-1,CASSLTQLADEQYF,TGCGCCAGCAGCCTTACACAACTAGCGGACGAGCAGTACTTC
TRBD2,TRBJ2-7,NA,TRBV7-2,CASTPLAGGEEQYF,TGTGCCAGCACCCCCTTAGCGGGAGGAGAAGAGCAGTACTTC
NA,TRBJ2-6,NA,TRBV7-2,CASSLLPLGANVLTF,TGTGCCAGCAGCCTGTTACCTCTAGGGGCCAACGTCCTGACTTTC
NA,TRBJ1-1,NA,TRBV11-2,CASTRGGEGLNTEAFF,TGTGCCAGCACCCGAGGCGGGGAGGGGCTGAACACTGAAGCTTTCTTT
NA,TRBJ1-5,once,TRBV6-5,CASRADRSNQPQHF,TGTGCCAGCAGGGCAGACAGGAGTAATCAGCCCCAGCATTTT
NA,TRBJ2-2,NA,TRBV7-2,CASSQGVGELFF,TGTGCCAGCAGCCAAGGGGTCGGGGAGCTGTTTTTT
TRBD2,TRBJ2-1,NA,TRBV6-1,CASSELAGGGEQFF,TGTGCCAGCAGTGAACTAGCGGGAGGTGGAGAGCAGTTCTTC
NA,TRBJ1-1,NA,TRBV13,CASSQAGTEAFF,TGTGCCAGCAGCCAAGCCGGGACTGAAGCTTTCTTT
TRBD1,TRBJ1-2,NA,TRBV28,CASSTTGGIGYTF,TGTGCCAGCAGTACGACAGGGGGCATTGGCTACACCTTC
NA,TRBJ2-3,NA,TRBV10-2,CASSPGPGEGTDTQYF,TGCGCCAGCAGTCCGGGGCCGGGGGAGGGCACAGATACGCAGTATTTT
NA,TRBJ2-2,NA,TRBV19,CASSPWAATGELFF,TGTGCCAGTAGTCCTTGGGCCGCCACCGGGGAGCTGTTTTTT
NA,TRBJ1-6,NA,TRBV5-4,CASSLAGGTLDSPLHF,TGTGCCAGCAGCTTGGCCGGTGGGACTCTAGATTCACCCCTCCACTTT
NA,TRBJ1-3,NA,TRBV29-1,CSVDPTGGEGNTIYF,TGCAGCGTTGACCCGACAGGAGGAGAAGGAAACACCATATATTTT
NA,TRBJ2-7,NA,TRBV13,CASSAGGGTAFEQYF,TGTGCCAGCAGCGCCGGGGGTGGGACCGCATTTGAGCAGTACTTC
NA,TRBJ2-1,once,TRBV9,CASSARASAYNEQFF,TGTGCCAGCAGCGCCAGGGCTTCGGCCTACAATGAGCAGTTCTTC
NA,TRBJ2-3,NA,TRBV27,CASSPRVGRTDTQYF,TGTGCCAGCAGTCCCCGTGTGGGCCGCACAGATACGCAGTATTTT
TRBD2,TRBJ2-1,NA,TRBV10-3,CAISEVGLAGANEQFF,TGTGCCATCAGTGAGGTGGGCCTAGCGGGAGCCAATGAGCAGTTCTTC
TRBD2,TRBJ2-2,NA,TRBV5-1,CASSFLASGNTGELFF,TGCGCCAGCAGCTTTCTGGCTAGCGGGAACACCGGGGAGCTGTTTTTT